The 27 T cell receptor beta chains below were found in one sample sequenced in a study of control samples from healthy donors and cancer patients. Profiling relied on immunoSEQ multiplex PCR, and the TCRdb table lists in-frame clones only, not all of them. The table records under 85,000 clones, around 95% of them present only once. Sequencing used blood. The receptors stem from a woman in her 40s in good health.

J is TRBJ1-1 and V is TRBV5-8; unclear D gene. The germline V gene encodes CDR1 SGHTS and CDR2 YDEGEE. The CDR3 loop spans 11 amino acids. V lost 7 bases to trimming and J lost 3 bases, with 7 bases between them. CDR3 amino acids: CASAPYTEAFF. DNA of the CDR3: TGTGCCAGCGCGCCATACACTGAAGCTTTCTTT. The variable domain in full, with the rest retrieved from reference TRBV5-8 and TRBJ1-1, is EAGVTQSPTHLIKTRGQQATLRCSPISGHTSVYWYQQALGLGLQFLLWYDEGEERNRGNFPPRFSGRQFPNYSSELNVNALELEDSALYLCASAPYTEAFFGQGTRLTVV.

CDR3 sequence (DNA): TGTGCCAGTAGTATCACGACCGGGGAGCTGTTTTTT. Translating it yields CASSITTGELFF. The chain links TRBV19 to TRBJ2-2; D is unresolved. The V and J ends lost 3 bases and 5 bases respectively, with 4 bases between them. CDR1 is LNHDA, CDR2 SQIVND, per germline (reference sequence). CDR3 size: 12 residues.

This chain joins TRBV11-3 and TRBJ2-1, with D possibly being TRBD2 (6 bases). The CDR3 covers 18 residues. Germline V gene lookup returns CDR1 SGHNT and CDR2 YENEEA. V lost 5 bases and J lost 0, with 20 bases in between. Written as DNA, the CDR3 is TGTGCCAGCAGCCTATCACTTGGAGCGGGCCTCTCCTACAATGAGCAGTTCTTC. The encoded protein is CASSLSLGAGLSYNEQFF.

The genes are TRBV15 and TRBJ2-5; D is unresolved. The germline CDR1 and CDR2 sequences are LNHNV and YYDKDF (reference sequence). There are 12 residues in the CDR3. The V gene lost 0 bases and the J gene lost 3 bases, with 2 bases spanning the gap. This CDR3 reads CATSRDKETQYF. For the CDR3, the DNA is TGTGCCACCAGCAGAGATAAAGAGACCCAGTACTTC.

The rearrangement uses TRBV7-9 and TRBJ2-2; no definite D call. This CDR3 comprises 14 residues. Germline V gives CDR1 SEHNR, CDR2 FQNEAQ (reference sequence). V lost 1 base to trimming and J lost 6 bases, with 9 bases between them. CDR3 residues: CASSLVSASGELFF. The CDR3 DNA sequence: TGTGCCAGCAGCTTAGTCTCGGCTTCCGGGGAGCTGTTTTTT.

The chain employs TRBV18 and TRBJ1-1, with no clear D. V lost 0 bases to trimming and J lost 5 bases, with 16 bases between them. The CDR3 spans 16 residues. Germline values: CDR1 KGHSH, CDR2 LQKENI. CDR3 residues: CASSPPSPSSGTEAFF. For the CDR3, the DNA is TGTGCCAGCTCACCACCGTCTCCTTCATCGGGGACTGAAGCTTTCTTT.

The rearrangement links TRBV19 to TRBJ2-2; 7 nucleotides agree with TRBD2. Unmatched junction bases numbered 9, after V lost 7 bases and J lost 7 bases. This CDR3 region has 14 residues. Germline values: CDR1 LNHDA, CDR2 SQIVND (reference sequence). The CDR3 loop is CASTRGGGVGELFF. CDR3 coding DNA: TGTGCCAGTACCCGGGGCGGGGGAGTCGGGGAGCTGTTTTTT. Full variable domain (missing parts from reference TRBV19 and TRBJ2-2): DGGITQSPKYLFRKEGQNVTLSCEQNLNHDAMYWYRQDPGQGLRLIYYSQIVNDFQKGDIAEGYSVSREKKESFPLTVTSAQKNPTAFYLCASTRGGGVGELFFGEGSRLTVL.

The gene calls are TRBV6-5 and TRBJ2-3, with TRBD1 as a possible D gene (6 bases). The CDR3 consists of 15 residues. Trimming removed 0 bases at V and 1 base at J, with 8 bases between. Germline V CDR1 and CDR2: MNHEY, SVGAGI. CDR3 region: CASSYSRGGTDTQYF. The CDR3 DNA is TGTGCCAGCAGTTACTCCAGGGGAGGCACAGATACGCAGTATTTT.

This clone was seen just once. The chain couples TRBV3-1 (or the pseudogene TRBV3-2) to TRBJ2-4; unclear D gene. Trimming pared 4 bases from V and 0 bases from J, leaving 10 bases between. The germline V gene has CDR1 LGHDT and CDR2 YNNKEL (reference sequence). The CDR3 totals 15 residues. The CDR3 sequence: CASSPPISAKNIQYF. CDR3 in DNA: TGTGCCAGCAGCCCTCCCATTTCAGCCAAAAACATTCAGTACTTC.

This clone was found once. The chain links TRBV3-1 (or the pseudogene TRBV3-2) to TRBJ1-5, with D unresolved. The germline V and J ends were trimmed by 5 bases and 3 bases, with 11 bases remaining between them. Germline lookup yields CDR1 LGHDT and CDR2 YNNKEL (reference sequence). CDR3 size: 14 residues. CDR3 sequence: CASSGGVYNQPQHF. CDR3 DNA: TGTGCCAGCAGCGGCGGGGTCTACAATCAGCCCCAGCATTTT.

The chain carries TRBV5-6 and TRBJ2-3, with 9 positions matching TRBD2. Trimming took 0 bases from V and 3 from J; bases not matched to a gene: 2. This CDR3 spans 15 amino acids. Germline V CDR1 and CDR2: SGHDT, YYEEEE. The DNA for the CDR3 is TGTGCCAGCAGCTTGGCAAGCGGGGGGACAGATACGCAGTATTTT. Protein product: CASSLASGGTDTQYF.

The chain carries TRBV7-2 and TRBJ1-1; 8 bases match TRBD1. V was pared by 3 bases and J by 4 bases, with 1 base of the junction left unmatched. The V gene's germline CDR1 is SGHTA and CDR2 FQGNSA. The CDR3 length is 13 residues. In DNA form, the CDR3 reads TGTGCCAGCAGCTTTACAGGGGGCACTGAAGCTTTCTTT. Its translation: CASSFTGGTEAFF.

The gene calls are TRBV19 and TRBJ2-4; 8 nucleotides line up with TRBD2. There are 14 residues in the CDR3. V dropped 6 bases and J dropped 3; count of bases not matched to a gene: 4. Germline loops: CDR1 LNHDA, CDR2 SQIVND (reference sequence). The CDR3 sequence is CASRAGEGKNIQYF. DNA for the CDR3: TGTGCCAGTAGAGCGGGAGAAGGCAAAAACATTCAGTACTTC. The full variable domain, its missing parts supplied by reference TRBV19 and TRBJ2-4, is DGGITQSPKYLFRKEGQNVTLSCEQNLNHDAMYWYRQDPGQGLRLIYYSQIVNDFQKGDIAEGYSVSREKKESFPLTVTSAQKNPTAFYLCASRAGEGKNIQYFGAGTRLSVL.

The rearrangement joins TRBV7-9 to TRBJ1-1; D remains unclear. Trimming took 4 bases from V and 5 from J, leaving 14 bases between them. The CDR3 covers 14 residues. Germline V lookup: CDR1 SEHNR, CDR2 FQNEAQ (reference sequence). CDR3 coding DNA: TGTGCCAGCAGCTCTTACCCATGGGGAACTGAAGCTTTCTTT. It encodes CASSSYPWGTEAFF.

The CDR3 nucleotides read TGTGCCAGCCAGGTCTTCGGTGAGCAGTTCTTC. Residues: CASQVFGEQFF. V usage is TRBV7-2 and J usage is TRBJ2-1, with D hard to call. CDR3 length equals 11 residues. Trimming removed 8 bases at V and 9 bases at J, with 11 bases between. The V gene's germline CDR1 is SGHTA and CDR2 FQGNSA.

The chain uses TRBV4-2 and TRBJ1-2; D possibly corresponds to TRBD1 (5 bases). The CDR3 extends over 16 amino acids. Germline CDR1 and CDR2: LGHNA and YNFKEQ. Trimming pared 0 bases from V and 0 bases from J, leaving 11 bases between. The CDR3 DNA is TGTGCCAGCAGCCAAGATCAGGGCGGAGCTAACTATGGCTACACCTTC. Encoded protein: CASSQDQGGANYGYTF.

This CDR3 reads CSALPGTGEETQYF. CDR3 bases: TGCAGCGCACTACCAGGGACAGGGGAAGAGACCCAGTACTTC. V usage is TRBV29-1 and J usage is TRBJ2-5, with 10 bases matching TRBD1. CDR3 length: 14 amino acids. CDR1 is SQVTM, CDR2 ANQGSEA, per germline. V lost 7 bases and J lost 3; bases outside the gene matches: 8.

V usage is TRBV30 and J usage is TRBJ2-3, with 7 bases that match TRBD1. The CDR3 is 14 amino acids. Germline V lookup: CDR1 GTSNPN, CDR2 SVGIG (reference sequence). With V trimmed by 3 bases and J by 2 bases, 5 bases remained unmatched. The CDR3 region has the DNA TGTGCCTGGAGCCGGGACAGCTACACAGATACGCAGTATTTT. Translating gives CAWSRDSYTDTQYF.

The V gene is TRBV25-1, the J gene TRBJ1-2; D perhaps matches TRBD1 (6 bases). Germline-derived CDR1 and CDR2 are MGHDK and SYGVNS. Trimming removed 1 base at V and 4 bases at J, with 13 bases between. The CDR3 totals 15 residues. The CDR3: CASSELGGDLYGYTF. The CDR3 DNA sequence: TGTGCCAGCAGTGAATTGGGGGGCGACCTCTATGGCTACACCTTC.

V is TRBV29-1 and J is TRBJ2-3; D remains unclear. Germline CDR1 and CDR2: SQVTM and ANQGSEA. Trimming took off 3 bases at V and 0 bases at J, with 4 bases between the two ends. The CDR3 runs 12 residues. The CDR3 sequence is CSVDDSTDTQYF. The CDR3, as DNA: TGCAGCGTTGATGACAGCACAGATACGCAGTATTTT.

V gene TRBV19 combines with J gene TRBJ1-5; D uncertain. Germline values: CDR1 LNHDA, CDR2 SQIVND (reference sequence). V dropped 5 bases and J dropped 6 bases, with 11 bases sitting between them. The CDR3 totals 13 residues. In DNA, the CDR3 is TGTGCCAGTAGTCCCGATGATATTCAGCCCCAGCATTTT. Translation gives CASSPDDIQPQHF. The whole variable domain, remainder taken from reference TRBV19 and TRBJ1-5, is DGGITQSPKYLFRKEGQNVTLSCEQNLNHDAMYWYRQDPGQGLRLIYYSQIVNDFQKGDIAEGYSVSREKKESFPLTVTSAQKNPTAFYLCASSPDDIQPQHFGDGTRLSIL.

The rearrangement uses TRBV7-9 and TRBJ1-2; D is uncertain. Germline CDR1 is SEHNR and CDR2 is FQNEAQ (reference sequence). This CDR3 region has 12 residues. The germline V and J ends were trimmed by 5 bases and 10 bases, with 14 bases remaining between them. In nucleotides, the CDR3 is TGTGCCAGCAGCCGATGGGAGGGCCCCTACACCTTC. It is translated as CASSRWEGPYTF.

V gene TRBV9 combines with J gene TRBJ2-2, with D perhaps being TRBD1 or TRBD2 (7 bases each). The CDR3 totals 15 residues. Trimming cost V 4 bases and J 5 bases, with 15 bases left between them. CDR1 is SGDLS and CDR2 is YYNGEE in the germline V gene. Here the CDR3 reads CASSPRQGGTGELFF. Here the CDR3 DNA reads TGTGCCAGCAGCCCCCGACAGGGAGGGACCGGGGAGCTGTTTTTT.

This chain joins TRBV18 and TRBJ1-1; the D is unclear. V gave up 5 bases and J gave up 6 bases, with 13 bases separating them. There are 13 residues in the CDR3. The germline gives CDR1 KGHSH, CDR2 LQKENI. The CDR3 coding sequence is TGTGCCAGCTCAGATCCGGCGGGCTCTGAAGCTTTCTTT. It translates to CASSDPAGSEAFF. Filled out from reference TRBV18 and TRBJ1-1, the complete variable domain reads NAGVMQNPRHLVRRRGQEARLRCSPMKGHSHVYWYRQLPEEGLKFMVYLQKENIIDESGMPKERFSAEFPKEGPSILRIQQVVRGDSAAYFCASSDPAGSEAFFGQGTRLTVV.

The J gene is TRBJ1-6, the V gene TRBV7-2, with a possible D match to TRBD1 (5 bases). From germline, CDR1 is SGHTA and CDR2 FQGNSA. V was trimmed by 4 bases and J by 9 bases, leaving 19 bases between them. CDR3 length equals 16 residues. CDR3 nucleotides: TGTGCCAGCAGCTCAGGGATGGGGGGGGTCGGTTCACCCCTCCACTTT. It translates to CASSSGMGGVGSPLHF.

This clone was counted once. This rearrangement joins TRBV3-1 (or the pseudogene TRBV3-2) to TRBJ2-7; D call uncertain. Germline CDR1 reads LGHDT; CDR2 reads YNNKEL (reference sequence). CDR3 length equals 14 residues. Trimming removed 3 bases from V and 7 bases from J, with 16 bases in between. The CDR3 DNA reads TGTGCCAGCAGCCAGGGCCTGGTCGGTGGGGAGCAGTACTTC. Encoded protein: CASSQGLVGGEQYF.

This sequence joins TRBV11-1 and TRBJ1-6; tentatively, D is TRBD1 (5 bases). Germline V gene sequence: CDR1 SGHAT, CDR2 FQDESV (reference sequence). Between the trimmed V and J ends, which lost 5 bases and 8 bases, there was a span of 16 bases. This CDR3 has 15 residues. CDR3 bases: TGTGCCAGCAGCCGGGATGGGGGGGGATATTCACCCCTCCACTTT. This codes for CASSRDGGGYSPLHF.